These 5 T cell receptor beta chains share one sample of origin, sequenced in a study of blood T cell repertoires in COVID-19. Some clones are missing from TCRdb's copy, which holds only in-frame ones; the method was immunoSEQ multiplex PCR. Of approximately 190,000 clones in the sample, about 80% were seen once. Source material: peripheral blood. These receptors were taken from a man between 60 and 75 years old with acute or convalescent COVID-19.

The rearrangement uses TRBV6-5 and TRBJ1-2, with D possibly TRBD1 on 5 matching bases. This CDR3 has 13 residues. The V end was cut by 5 bases, the J end by 6 bases, with 13 bases between. Looked up from germline, CDR1 is MNHEY and CDR2 is SVGAGI. Here the CDR3 DNA reads TGTGCCAGCAGTCAGGGACTGCTCGATGGCTACACCTTC. Translation gives CASSQGLLDGYTF.

This chain connects TRBV5-1 to TRBJ2-5; 12 bases agree with TRBD2. Trimming took 4 bases from V and 5 from J; bases not matched to a gene: 6. Germline V gene data show CDR1 as SGHRS and CDR2 as YFSETQ. The CDR3 sequence is 15 residues long. The DNA of the CDR3 is TGCGCCAGCAGCAGCCGGGGGACTAGCGGGGAGACCCAGTACTTC. Protein product: CASSSRGTSGETQYF.

The chain employs TRBV7-8 and TRBJ2-2; 13 positions agree with TRBD2. Germline CDR1 reads SGHVS; CDR2 reads FQNEAQ. After removal of 5 bases from V and 4 bases from J, the junction contained 7 bases not matched to a gene. The CDR3 runs to 17 residues. The CDR3 region is CASSLQLAGGITGELFF. The CDR3 coding sequence is TGTGCCAGCAGCCTACAACTAGCGGGGGGGATCACCGGGGAGCTGTTTTTT.

This sequence joins TRBV11-2 and TRBJ1-4; no definite D call. CDR1 and CDR2 from the germline V gene are SGHAT and FQNNGV. V gave up 1 base and J gave up 10 bases, with 16 bases separating them. This CDR3 contains 15 residues. The DNA for the CDR3 is TGTGCCAGCAGCTTAGCCATAAGTGTGAGAGGAAAACTGTTTTTT. Translating it yields CASSLAISVRGKLFF.

The gene calls are TRBV7-9 and TRBJ1-3; D is possibly TRBD1 (5 bases). Between the trimmed V and J ends, which lost 1 base and 1 base, there was a span of 8 bases. There are 15 residues in the CDR3. Germline V gene data show CDR1 as SEHNR and CDR2 as FQNEAQ (reference sequence). The CDR3 DNA follows: TGTGCCAGCAGCTTAGAAGGGGTATCTGGAAACACCATATATTTT. This gives the protein CASSLEGVSGNTIYF. The variable domain in full, completed from reference TRBV7-9 and TRBJ1-3, reads DTGVSQNPRHKITKRGQNVTFRCDPISEHNRLYWYRQTLGQGPEFLTYFQNEAQLEKSRLLSDRFSAERPKGSFSTLEIQRTEQGDSAMYLCASSLEGVSGNTIYFGEGSWLTVV.